This T cell receptor (beta chain) was sequenced for a study of blood T cells in healthy people across ages. Study-level results: Higher diversity, along with more naive CD4+ cells, distinguished long-lived donors from aged donors. It was found that TCR beta diversity correlated strongly with the percentage of naive T cells.

Next came a second PCR, run for about 6 to 12 cycles, which used a sample-barcoded 5' primer along with a J-beta primer mix. A minimum of 3 million CDR3-containing paired-end reads was obtained for each sample. TCRdb recomputed calls from the 5' RACE reads with MiXCR, one row per CDR3 protein. The sample includes around 700,000 distinct CDR3 sequences, 20% to 25% of them seen just once. In regard to this clonotype: The antigen is undetermined.

V shed 3 bases, J shed 7 bases, and the junction held 3 bases outside the gene matches. The germline V gene encodes CDR1 DFQATT and CDR2 SNEGSKA (reference sequence). The CDR3 runs to 13 residues. Separately, the same data were catalogued under a study of T cells of mothers and their children. That source notes: The M1S primer of the second PCR added sample barcodes and 2-4 random nucleotides.

Source material: blood. J is TRBJ1-4 and V is TRBV20-1; TRBD1 aligns across 9 bases. The source of this sequence is a boy younger than 18 in good health. CDR3 nucleotide sequence: TGCAGTGCTAGGACAGGGGGACGTGAAAAACTGTTTTTT. It translates to CSARTGGREKLFF.